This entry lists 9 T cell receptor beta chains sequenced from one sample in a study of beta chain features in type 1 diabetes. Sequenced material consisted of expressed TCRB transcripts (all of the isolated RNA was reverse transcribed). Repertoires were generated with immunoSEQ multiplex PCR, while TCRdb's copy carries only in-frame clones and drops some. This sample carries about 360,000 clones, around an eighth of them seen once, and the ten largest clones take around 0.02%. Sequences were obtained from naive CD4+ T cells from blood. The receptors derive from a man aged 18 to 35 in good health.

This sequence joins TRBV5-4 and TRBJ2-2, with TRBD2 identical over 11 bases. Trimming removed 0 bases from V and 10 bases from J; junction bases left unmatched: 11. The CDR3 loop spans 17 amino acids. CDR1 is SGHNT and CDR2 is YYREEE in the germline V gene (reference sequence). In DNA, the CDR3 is TGTGCCAGCAGCTTGGGGGGCGGACTAGCGGGCGGAGAGGAGCTGTTTTTT. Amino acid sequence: CASSLGGGLAGGEELFF.

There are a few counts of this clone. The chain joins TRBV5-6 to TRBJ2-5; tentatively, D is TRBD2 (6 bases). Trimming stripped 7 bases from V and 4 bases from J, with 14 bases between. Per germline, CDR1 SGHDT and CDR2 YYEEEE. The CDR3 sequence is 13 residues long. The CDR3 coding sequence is TGTGCCAGCCGGGGGTCCGGAGGAGAGACCCAGTACTTC. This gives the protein CASRGSGGETQYF.

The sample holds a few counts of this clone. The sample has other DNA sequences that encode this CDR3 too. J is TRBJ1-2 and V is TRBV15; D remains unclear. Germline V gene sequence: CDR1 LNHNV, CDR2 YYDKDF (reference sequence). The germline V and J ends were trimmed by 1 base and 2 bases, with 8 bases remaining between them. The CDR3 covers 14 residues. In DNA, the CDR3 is TGTGCCACCAGCAGAGTAGCCGGAAACTATGGCTACACCTTC. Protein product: CATSRVAGNYGYTF.

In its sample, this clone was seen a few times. The DNA for the CDR3 is TGTGCCAGTAGTTTTAGCGGAGTGAACACCGGGGAGCTGTTTTTT. Translated: CASSFSGVNTGELFF. The J gene is TRBJ2-2, the V gene TRBV19; tentatively, D is TRBD2 (6 bases). CDR1 is LNHDA and CDR2 is SQIVND in the germline V gene (reference sequence). This CDR3 has 15 amino acids. Trimming stripped 5 bases from V and 1 base from J, with 11 bases between. The full variable domain, with the rest looked up from reference TRBV19 and TRBJ2-2, is DGGITQSPKYLFRKEGQNVTLSCEQNLNHDAMYWYRQDPGQGLRLIYYSQIVNDFQKGDIAEGYSVSREKKESFPLTVTSAQKNPTAFYLCASSFSGVNTGELFFGEGSRLTVL.

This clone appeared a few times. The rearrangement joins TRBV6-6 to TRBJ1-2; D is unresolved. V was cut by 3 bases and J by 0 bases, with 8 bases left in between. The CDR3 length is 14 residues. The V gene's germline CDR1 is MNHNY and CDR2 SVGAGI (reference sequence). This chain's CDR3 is CASSYGAANYGYTF. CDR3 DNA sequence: TGTGCCAGCAGTTATGGAGCAGCTAACTATGGCTACACCTTC.

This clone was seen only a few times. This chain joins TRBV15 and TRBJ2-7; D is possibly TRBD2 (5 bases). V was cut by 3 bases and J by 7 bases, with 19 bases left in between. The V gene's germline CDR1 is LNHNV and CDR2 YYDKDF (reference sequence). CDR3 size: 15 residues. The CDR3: CATSSFRTEAEEQYF. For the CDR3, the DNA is TGTGCCACCAGCAGCTTTCGGACGGAAGCGGAAGAGCAGTACTTC.

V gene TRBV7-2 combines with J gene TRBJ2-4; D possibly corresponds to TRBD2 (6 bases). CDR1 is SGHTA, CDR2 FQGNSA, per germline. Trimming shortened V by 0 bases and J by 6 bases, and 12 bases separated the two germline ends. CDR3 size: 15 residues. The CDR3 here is CASSLAGGPGNIQYF. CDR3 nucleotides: TGTGCCAGCAGCTTAGCGGGGGGTCCGGGAAACATTCAGTACTTC.

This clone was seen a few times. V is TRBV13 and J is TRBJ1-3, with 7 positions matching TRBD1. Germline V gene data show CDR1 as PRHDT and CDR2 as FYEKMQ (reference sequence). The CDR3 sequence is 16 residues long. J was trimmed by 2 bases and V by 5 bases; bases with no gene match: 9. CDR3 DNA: TGTGCCAGCAGCCGGAAGAAAGGACAGGCTGGAAACACCATATATTTT. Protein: CASSRKKGQAGNTIYF.

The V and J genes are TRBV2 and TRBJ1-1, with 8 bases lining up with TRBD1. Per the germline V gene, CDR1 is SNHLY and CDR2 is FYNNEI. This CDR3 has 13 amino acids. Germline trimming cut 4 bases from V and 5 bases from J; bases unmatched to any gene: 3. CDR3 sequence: CASSGQGRTEAFF. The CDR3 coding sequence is TGTGCCAGCAGTGGACAGGGGAGGACTGAAGCTTTCTTT. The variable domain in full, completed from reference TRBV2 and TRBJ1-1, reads EPEVTQTPSHQVTQMGQEVILRCVPISNHLYFYWYRQILGQKVEFLVSFYNNEISEKSEIFDDQFSVERPDGSNFTLKIRSTKLEDSAMYFCASSGQGRTEAFFGQGTRLTVV.